Listed here are 25 T cell receptor beta chains from one sample, sequenced in a study of identical twins (dated by TCRdb to about 2016). To prepare the library, 5' RACE was applied. The listed sequencing device is Illumina HiSeq 2000. Starting from the raw public reads, TCRdb applied fastp trimming at Q25, assembled clones with MiXCR and retained in-frame beta chains. Every entry covers one CDR3 protein and lists the most common genes and DNA from its rows. Within this sample are roughly 470,000 distinct CDR3 sequences, with roughly an eighth of them counted one time only. The ten largest account for about 0.97% of the sample. In addition, the sample was reused for a study of yellow fever vaccine responses in identical twins.

Material for sequencing was CD4+ T cells sorted from blood. The origin of the receptors is a woman aged 18 to 35 in good health.

The chain combines TRBV23-1 with TRBJ2-3; D is uncertain. TRBV23-1 is noted as an ORF with a role that remains uncertain. V was trimmed by 6 bases and J by 1 base, leaving 14 bases between them. This CDR3 region has 15 residues. Written as DNA, the CDR3 is TGCGCCAGCAGACGACGAGGTGTCGGCACAGATACGCAGTATTTT. It codes for CASRRRGVGTDTQYF.

This clonotype was observed a handful of times. This chain links TRBV12-5 with TRBJ2-3; 8 bases are a match to TRBD1. V trimming: 5 bases; J trimming: 5 bases; junction bases outside the gene matches: 6. The CDR3 has 14 amino acids. The germline V gene has CDR1 LGHNT and CDR2 FRNRAP. CDR3 in DNA: TGTGCTAGTGGTCTGGACAGGGCGAGAGATACGCAGTATTTT. It codes for CASGLDRARDTQYF.

The chain joins TRBV11-2 to TRBJ2-1; 12 nucleotides match TRBD2. This CDR3 has 18 amino acids. Losses at the gene ends were 2 bases for V and 2 bases for J; bases not matched to a gene: 7. Germline CDR1 and CDR2: SGHAT and FQNNGV. The CDR3 is CASSLRGLAGGTYNEQFF. The CDR3 bases are TGTGCCAGCAGCTTAAGGGGACTAGCGGGTGGAACCTACAATGAGCAGTTCTTC.

As concerns this clonotype: A much larger clone differs by one base, so this may be a read error. The chain uses TRBV29-1 and TRBJ2-3; maybe TRBD1 (5 bases). Trimming left V 7 bases short and J 7 bases short, with 15 bases between. CDR1 is SQVTM, CDR2 ANQGSEA, per germline. This CDR3 region has 12 residues. Here the CDR3 DNA reads TGCAGCGCCTCCAGGGAAGGTTATACGCAGTATTTT. Translated, it gives CSASREGYTQYF.

This clonotype was detected a few times. V usage is TRBV7-9 and J usage is TRBJ1-5; D call uncertain. Trimming stripped 7 bases from V and 3 bases from J, with 13 bases between. The CDR3 sequence is 14 residues long. CDR1 SEHNR and CDR2 FQNEAQ come from the germline V gene (reference sequence). The CDR3 is CASNSGQANQPQHF. The CDR3 DNA is TGTGCCAGCAACTCCGGGCAGGCCAATCAGCCCCAGCATTTT.

This clonotype was seen ten or more times. V gene TRBV12-3 or TRBV12-4 combines with J gene TRBJ2-7, with 11 bases aligning to TRBD1. The length of the CDR3 is 15 residues. V dropped 4 bases and J dropped 4; count of bases not matched to a gene: 6. The CDR3 is CASSSGTGGFYEQYF. The CDR3 coding sequence is TGTGCCAGCAGTTCCGGGACAGGGGGATTTTACGAGCAGTACTTC.

Many counts were recorded for this clonotype. The CDR3 coding sequence is TGCAGTGCTCTAGACAGGGGCCTTTCCTACGAGCAGTACTTC. It codes for CSALDRGLSYEQYF. V gene TRBV20-1 combines with J gene TRBJ2-7, with 8 bases fitting TRBD1. The trim removed 5 bases at V and 1 base at J, leaving 7 bases unmatched. The germline gives CDR1 DFQATT, CDR2 SNEGSKA (reference sequence). The CDR3 is 14 amino acids.

This clonotype was found a few times. The CDR3 coding sequence is TGTGCCAGCAGCCCTACGTGGATGTCTGAGCAGTTCTTC. It translates to CASSPTWMSEQFF. The chain is built from TRBV12-3 or TRBV12-4 and TRBJ2-1; D unclear. The CDR3 is 13 amino acids. The V and J ends lost 6 bases and 9 bases respectively, with 15 bases between them.

This clonotype was detected ten times or more. The rearrangement links TRBV12-3 or TRBV12-4 to TRBJ1-2; a weak D match, TRBD1 (6 bases). This CDR3 comprises 15 residues. V was shortened by 5 bases and J by 4 bases, with 17 bases between the two germline ends. The CDR3 spells CASSSGTPEGYGYTF. The CDR3 DNA follows: TGTGCCAGCAGTAGCGGGACACCAGAGGGCTATGGCTACACCTTC.

The sample holds many counts of this clonotype. The J gene is TRBJ2-7, the V gene TRBV3-1; 9 bases are shared with TRBD1. The CDR3 loop spans 13 amino acids. J gave up 5 bases and V 4 bases, and 3 bases lay outside the gene matches. Per germline, CDR1 LGHDT and CDR2 YNNKEL (reference sequence). CDR3 in amino acids: CASSRTGVHEQYF. DNA for the CDR3: TGTGCCAGCAGCCGGACAGGGGTCCACGAGCAGTACTTC.

The chain links TRBV7-9 to TRBJ2-5; possibly TRBD1 for D (6 bases). CDR3 length: 16 residues. Trimming removed 1 base at V and 3 bases at J, with 15 bases between. The germline gives CDR1 SEHNR, CDR2 FQNEAQ (reference sequence). The CDR3 is CASSLESLAGEETQYF. The CDR3 DNA reads as TGTGCCAGCAGCTTAGAATCCTTGGCAGGGGAAGAGACCCAGTACTTC.

For the CDR3, the DNA is TGCAGTGCGCAGGACAGAGCTGGAAACACCATATATTTT. Translation: CSAQDRAGNTIYF. V is TRBV20-1 and J is TRBJ1-3; weak D call: TRBD1 (6 bases). The germline gives CDR1 DFQATT, CDR2 SNEGSKA (reference sequence). Trimming took off 6 bases at V and 2 bases at J, with 11 bases between the two ends. CDR3 size: 13 residues.

This chain links TRBV3-1 with TRBJ2-3; 11 bases map to TRBD2. Trimming removed 5 bases from V and 7 bases from J; junction bases left unmatched: 14. The germline CDR1 and CDR2 sequences are LGHDT and YNNKEL (reference sequence). The CDR3 runs to 17 residues. CDR3 nucleotides: TGTGCCAGCAGCACCGGGACTAGCGGAAGAGTGTTCCATACGCAGTATTTT. Its translation: CASSTGTSGRVFHTQYF.

This clonotype was counted between two and nine times. The V gene is TRBV7-2, the J gene TRBJ1-4; 7 nucleotides align to TRBD1. The junction had 7 bases not matched to a gene; V was cut back by 5 bases and J by 4 bases. Germline assignment: CDR1 SGHTA and CDR2 FQGNSA. CDR3 size: 15 residues. The CDR3 spells CASSLQGIYNEKLFF. As DNA, the CDR3 is TGTGCCAGCAGCCTACAGGGGATCTATAATGAAAAACTGTTTTTT.

The J gene is TRBJ2-1, the V gene TRBV24-1; 9 nucleotides align to TRBD1. The germline V gene has CDR1 KGHDR and CDR2 SFDVKD. With 0 bases clipped from V and 7 bases from J, the junction kept 12 bases outside the gene matches. The CDR3 extends over 18 amino acids. CDR3 in DNA: TGTGCCACCAGTGATTTGCCTATGACAGGGGGATCGGAGAATGAGCAGTTCTTC. It translates to CATSDLPMTGGSENEQFF.

The rearrangement links TRBV18 to TRBJ2-6, with TRBD2 matching over 11 bases. Germline CDR1 KGHSH, CDR2 LQKENI. Trimming removed 0 bases from V and 0 bases from J; junction bases left unmatched: 7. The length of the CDR3 is 20 residues. This CDR3 is CASSPPKGTSGGSGANVLTF. For the CDR3, the DNA is TGTGCCAGCTCACCACCGAAAGGAACTAGCGGGGGCTCTGGGGCCAACGTCCTGACTTTC.

In its sample, this clonotype was seen a few times. The V gene is TRBV7-8, the J gene TRBJ2-4, with 9 bases matching TRBD1. Germline assignment: CDR1 SGHVS and CDR2 FQNEAQ. J was trimmed by 2 bases and V by 5 bases; bases with no gene match: 10. CDR3 size: 17 residues. DNA of the CDR3: TGTGCCAGCAGCAGAGTCCCGGGACAGGGTACCAAAAACATTCAGTACTTC. This codes for CASSRVPGQGTKNIQYF.

This clonotype was found a few times. The J gene is TRBJ2-2, the V gene TRBV19; 9 nucleotides line up with TRBD1. V lost 4 bases and J lost 3; bases outside the gene matches: 3. The germline V gene has CDR1 LNHDA and CDR2 SQIVND (reference sequence). The CDR3 extends over 15 amino acids. The CDR3 DNA follows: TGTGCCAGTAGTACAGACAGGGGGTACACCGGGGAGCTGTTTTTT. Protein: CASSTDRGYTGELFF.

This clonotype was found a few times. The V call is TRBV20-1, the J call TRBJ2-2; 9 bases are shared with TRBD2. With V trimmed by 0 bases and J by 7 bases, 9 bases remained unmatched. The CDR3 contains 16 residues. Germline CDR1 is DFQATT and CDR2 is SNEGSKA (reference sequence). For the CDR3, the DNA is TGCAGTGCTAGAGATTTATCTAGCGGGGAGAGCGGGGAGCTGTTTTTT. It yields the protein CSARDLSSGESGELFF.

The chain carries TRBV5-1 and TRBJ2-3, with 8 bases aligning to TRBD2. CDR1 and CDR2 from the germline V gene are SGHRS and YFSETQ. The trim removed 7 bases at V and 4 bases at J, leaving 8 bases unmatched. The CDR3 is 14 amino acids. CDR3 region: CASRRTGGADTQYF. CDR3 sequence (DNA): TGCGCCAGCCGAAGGACGGGGGGGGCAGATACGCAGTATTTT.

The table lists this clonotype with a few counts. The chain recombines TRBV6-2 or TRBV6-3 with TRBJ2-7, with D hard to call. V was trimmed by 6 bases and J by 3 bases, leaving 15 bases between them. Germline CDR1 is MNHEY and CDR2 is SVGEGT. The CDR3 is 14 amino acids. The CDR3 DNA reads TGTGCCAGCAGCAGACAAGGCGGCCTCTACGAGCAGTACTTC. This gives the protein CASSRQGGLYEQYF.

The chain is built from TRBV28 and TRBJ2-7; no definite D call. The CDR3 consists of 13 residues. In germline, CDR1 is MDHEN, CDR2 SYDVKM. The V end was cut by 7 bases, the J end by 2 bases, with 12 bases between. The chain's CDR3 is CASTTPPAYEQYF. CDR3 DNA sequence: TGTGCCAGCACCACCCCCCCAGCCTACGAGCAGTACTTC. Based on the CDR3 plus reference TRBV28 and TRBJ2-7, the full variable domain is DVKVTQSSRYLVKRTGEKVFLECVQDMDHENMFWYRQDPGLGLRLIYFSYDVKMKEKGDIPEGYSVSREKKERFSLILESASTNQTSMYLCASTTPPAYEQYFGPGTRLTVT.

The V gene is TRBV28, the J gene TRBJ2-7, with 8 bases matching TRBD1. V lost 6 bases, J lost 4 bases, and 11 bases stayed unmatched. Per germline, CDR1 MDHEN and CDR2 SYDVKM. The CDR3 consists of 15 residues. The CDR3 region is CASRPGTGGGYEQYF. The DNA for the CDR3 is TGTGCCAGCAGACCCGGGACAGGTGGCGGGTACGAGCAGTACTTC.

The V call is TRBV6-1, the J call TRBJ2-1; the D gene is possibly TRBD2 (7 bases). Trimming removed 7 bases from V and 1 base from J, with 17 bases in between. This CDR3 region has 16 residues. Germline V gene lookup returns CDR1 MNHNS and CDR2 SASEGT. The CDR3 nucleotides read TGTGCCAGCACCTCATCGGGGGGCGGTTCCTACAATGAGCAGTTCTTC. This gives the protein CASTSSGGGSYNEQFF.

This clonotype showed up just a few times. This chain uses TRBV20-1 with TRBJ2-3, with D perhaps TRBD1 or TRBD2 (6 bases each). The V gene lost 0 bases and the J gene lost 1 base, with 17 bases spanning the gap. The CDR3 is 17 amino acids. Germline assignment: CDR1 DFQATT and CDR2 SNEGSKA (reference sequence). This CDR3 is CSAREIRIGGGTDTQYF. The CDR3 DNA sequence: TGCAGTGCTAGAGAAATCCGAATCGGGGGCGGCACAGATACGCAGTATTTT.